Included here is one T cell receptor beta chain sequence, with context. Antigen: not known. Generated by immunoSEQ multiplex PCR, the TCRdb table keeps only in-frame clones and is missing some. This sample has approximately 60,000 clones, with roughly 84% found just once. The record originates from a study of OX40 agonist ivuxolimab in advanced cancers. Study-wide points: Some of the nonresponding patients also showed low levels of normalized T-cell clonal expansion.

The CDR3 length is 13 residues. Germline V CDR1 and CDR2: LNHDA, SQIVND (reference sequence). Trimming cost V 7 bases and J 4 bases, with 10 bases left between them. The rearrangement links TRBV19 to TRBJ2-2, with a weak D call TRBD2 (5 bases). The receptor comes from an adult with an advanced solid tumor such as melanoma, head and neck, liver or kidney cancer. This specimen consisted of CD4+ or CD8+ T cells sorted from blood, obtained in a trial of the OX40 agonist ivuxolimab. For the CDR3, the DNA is TGTGCCAGTATGAGGGAGCTCACCGGGGAGCTGTTTTTT. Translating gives CASMRELTGELFF.